This passage covers 4 T cell receptor beta chains from one sample sequenced in a study of response to subunit inactivated influenza vaccine. TCRdb processed the RT-PCR reads anew with MiXCR; each CDR3 protein has one entry. The table lists some 800,000 distinct CDR3 sequences, approximately 22% of them singletons. This specimen consisted of PBMCs from blood, obtained approximately 5 days after vaccination. The source of these receptors is a man in his fifties or sixties who received an inactivated influenza vaccine.

The chain has TRBV20-1 and TRBJ2-2, with TRBD2 identical over 8 bases. There are 15 residues in the CDR3. Germline V gene sequence: CDR1 DFQATT, CDR2 SNEGSKA (reference sequence). J lost 6 bases, V lost 6 bases, and 12 bases had no gene match. The CDR3 sequence: CSATAGTRGSGELFF. The CDR3, as DNA: TGCAGTGCGACCGCCGGGACTAGGGGGTCCGGGGAGCTGTTTTTT.

J is TRBJ2-2 and V is TRBV4-2; 8 bases are a match to TRBD2. After removal of 1 base from V and 4 bases from J, the junction contained 8 bases not matched to a gene. From germline, CDR1 is LGHNA and CDR2 YNFKEQ. This CDR3 is built from 17 residues. The CDR3 DNA follows: TGTGCCAGCAGCCAAGTTGTCGGGAGGGGTTCCACCGGGGAGCTGTTTTTT. It is translated as CASSQVVGRGSTGELFF.

The sample holds many counts of this clonotype. The chain has TRBV12-3 or TRBV12-4 and TRBJ1-6, with no clear D. The CDR3 extends over 12 amino acids. Trimming took 4 bases from V and 7 from J, leaving 5 bases between them. The CDR3 region has the DNA TGTGCCAGCAGTTCTCCGAATTCACCCCTCCACTTT. Encoded protein: CASSSPNSPLHF.

This clonotype came up a few times. CDR3: CASSLRLAGFSYNEQFF. DNA for the CDR3: TGTGCCAGCAGTTTGAGACTAGCGGGATTTTCCTACAATGAGCAGTTCTTC. The chain is built from TRBV6-2 or TRBV6-3 and TRBJ2-1; 11 bases fit TRBD2. The CDR3 length is 17 residues. With V trimmed by 4 bases and J by 1 base, 6 bases remained unmatched. CDR1 MNHEY and CDR2 SVGEGT come from the germline V gene.